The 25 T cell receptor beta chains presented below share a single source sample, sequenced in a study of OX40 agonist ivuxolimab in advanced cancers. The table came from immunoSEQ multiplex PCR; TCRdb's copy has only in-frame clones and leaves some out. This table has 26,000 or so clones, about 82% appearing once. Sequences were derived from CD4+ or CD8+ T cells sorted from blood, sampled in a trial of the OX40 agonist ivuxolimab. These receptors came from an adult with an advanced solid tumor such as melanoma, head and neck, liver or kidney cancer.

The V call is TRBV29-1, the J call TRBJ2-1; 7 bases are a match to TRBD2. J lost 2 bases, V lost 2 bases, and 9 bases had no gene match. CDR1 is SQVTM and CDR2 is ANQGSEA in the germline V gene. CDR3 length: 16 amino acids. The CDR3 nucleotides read TGCAGCGTTGAAAGGGAGGGCGGGAGCCCCTACAATGAGCAGTTCTTC. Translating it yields CSVEREGGSPYNEQFF.

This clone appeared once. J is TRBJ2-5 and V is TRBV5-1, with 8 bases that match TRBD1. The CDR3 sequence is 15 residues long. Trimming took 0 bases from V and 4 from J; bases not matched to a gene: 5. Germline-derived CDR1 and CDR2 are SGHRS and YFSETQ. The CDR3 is CASSLVQGVRETQYF. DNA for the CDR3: TGCGCCAGCAGCTTGGTACAGGGGGTGAGAGAGACCCAGTACTTC. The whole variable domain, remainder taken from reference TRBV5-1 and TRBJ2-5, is KAGVTQTPRYLIKTRGQQVTLSCSPISGHRSVSWYQQTPGQGLQFLFEYFSETQRNKGNFPGRFSGRQFSNSRSEMNVSTLELGDSALYLCASSLVQGVRETQYFGPGTRLLVL.

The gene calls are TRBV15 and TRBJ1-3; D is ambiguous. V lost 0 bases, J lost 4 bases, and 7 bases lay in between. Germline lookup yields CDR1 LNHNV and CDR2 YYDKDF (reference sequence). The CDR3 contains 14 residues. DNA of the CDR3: TGTGCCACCAGCAGAGATTTTTCCGGAAACACCATATATTTT. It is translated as CATSRDFSGNTIYF. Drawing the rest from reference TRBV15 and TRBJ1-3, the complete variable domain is DAMVIQNPRYQVTQFGKPVTLSCSQTLNHNVMYWYQQKSSQAPKLLFHYYDKDFNNEADTPDNFQSRRPNTSFCFLDIRSPGLGDTAMYLCATSRDFSGNTIYFGEGSWLTVV.

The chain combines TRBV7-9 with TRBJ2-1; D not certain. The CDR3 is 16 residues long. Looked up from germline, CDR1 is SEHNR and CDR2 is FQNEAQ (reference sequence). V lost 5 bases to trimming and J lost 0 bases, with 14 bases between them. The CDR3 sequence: CASSLPLGSSYNEQFF. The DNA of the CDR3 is TGTGCCAGCAGCCTACCCCTAGGAAGCTCCTACAATGAGCAGTTCTTC.

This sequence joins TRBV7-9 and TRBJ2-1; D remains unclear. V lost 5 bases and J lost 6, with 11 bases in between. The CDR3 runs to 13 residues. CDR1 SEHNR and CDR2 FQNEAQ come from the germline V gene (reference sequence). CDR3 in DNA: TGTGCCAGCAGCCCTGGGGTAGGCAATGAGCAGTTCTTC. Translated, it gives CASSPGVGNEQFF.

The CDR3 is CGSSASYSAYNEQFF. The CDR3 nucleotides are TGTGGAAGCAGTGCCTCGTACAGCGCCTACAATGAGCAGTTCTTC. The chain has TRBV6-1 and TRBJ2-1; no clear D. This CDR3 contains 15 residues. Germline V gene data show CDR1 as MNHNS and CDR2 as SASEGT.

The CDR3 DNA reads TGTGCCAGCAGTTTAACCGCGGGAGGGCCCGAGACCCAGTACTTC. Translation gives CASSLTAGGPETQYF. The genes are TRBV28 and TRBJ2-5; 9 positions match TRBD2. Germline V CDR1 and CDR2: MDHEN, SYDVKM. J gave up 5 bases and V 2 bases, and 6 bases lay outside the gene matches. The CDR3 consists of 15 residues.

The CDR3 DNA reads TGTGCCAGCAGGAGGTCTCACGTGGATACGCAGTATTTT. It encodes CASRRSHVDTQYF. The chain couples TRBV6-5 to TRBJ2-3, with D unresolved. The germline V gene has CDR1 MNHEY and CDR2 SVGAGI. The V end was cut by 6 bases, the J end by 6 bases, with 13 bases between. The CDR3 length is 13 residues.

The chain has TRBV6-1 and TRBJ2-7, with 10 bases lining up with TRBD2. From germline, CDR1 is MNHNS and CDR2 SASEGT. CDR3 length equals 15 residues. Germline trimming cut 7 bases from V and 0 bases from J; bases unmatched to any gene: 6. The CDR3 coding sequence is TGTGCCAGCAAGAAGGCTAGCGGGAGCTCCTACGAGCAGTACTTC. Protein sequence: CASKKASGSSYEQYF.

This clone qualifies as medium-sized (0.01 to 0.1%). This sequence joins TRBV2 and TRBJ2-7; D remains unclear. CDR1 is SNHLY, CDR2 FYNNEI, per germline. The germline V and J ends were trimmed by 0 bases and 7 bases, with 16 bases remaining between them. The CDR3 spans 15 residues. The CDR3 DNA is TGTGCCAGCAGTGAAGCTGGCGTGAGGTTGTTTGAGCAGTACTTC. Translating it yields CASSEAGVRLFEQYF.

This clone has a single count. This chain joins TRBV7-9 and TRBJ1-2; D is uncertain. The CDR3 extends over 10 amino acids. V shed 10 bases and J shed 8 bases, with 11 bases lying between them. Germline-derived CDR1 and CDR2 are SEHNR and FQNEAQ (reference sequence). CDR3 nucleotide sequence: TGTGCCACCCGGAAGTCAGGCTACACCTTC. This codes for CATRKSGYTF.

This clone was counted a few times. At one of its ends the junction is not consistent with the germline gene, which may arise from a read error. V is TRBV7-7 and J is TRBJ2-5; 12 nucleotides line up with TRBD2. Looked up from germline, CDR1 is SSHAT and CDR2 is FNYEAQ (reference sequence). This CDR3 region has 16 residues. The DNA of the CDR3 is TGTGCTAGCAGCCCCCGACTAGCGGGAGTGAAAGAGACCCAGTACTTC. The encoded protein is CASSPRLAGVKETQYF.

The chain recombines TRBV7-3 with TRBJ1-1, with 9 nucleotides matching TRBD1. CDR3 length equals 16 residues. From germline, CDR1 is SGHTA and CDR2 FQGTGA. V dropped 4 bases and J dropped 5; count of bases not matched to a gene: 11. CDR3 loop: CASSSRTGVLWTEAFF. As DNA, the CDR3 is TGTGCCAGCAGCTCGAGGACAGGGGTTTTGTGGACTGAAGCTTTCTTT.

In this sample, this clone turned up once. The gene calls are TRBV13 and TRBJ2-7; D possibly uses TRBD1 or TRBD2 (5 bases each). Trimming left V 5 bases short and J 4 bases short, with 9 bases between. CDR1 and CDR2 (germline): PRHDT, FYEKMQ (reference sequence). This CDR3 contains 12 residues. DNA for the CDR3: TGTGCCAGCAGCATCGAGGGGTACGAGCAGTACTTC. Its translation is CASSIEGYEQYF.

CDR3 DNA: TGTGCCAGCAGTGGCGGGGGAAACACTGAAGCTTTCTTT. Protein sequence: CASSGGGNTEAFF. The gene calls are TRBV2 and TRBJ1-1; D may be TRBD1 (5 bases). V was clipped by 4 bases and J by 2 bases, with 8 bases between them. The CDR3 totals 13 residues. Per the germline V gene, CDR1 is SNHLY and CDR2 is FYNNEI.

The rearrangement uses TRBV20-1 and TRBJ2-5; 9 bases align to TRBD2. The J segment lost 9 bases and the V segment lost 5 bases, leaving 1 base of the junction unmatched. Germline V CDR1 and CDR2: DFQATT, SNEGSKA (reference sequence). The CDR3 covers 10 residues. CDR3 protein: CSAQREAQYF. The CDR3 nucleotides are TGCAGTGCTCAGCGGGAGGCCCAGTACTTC.

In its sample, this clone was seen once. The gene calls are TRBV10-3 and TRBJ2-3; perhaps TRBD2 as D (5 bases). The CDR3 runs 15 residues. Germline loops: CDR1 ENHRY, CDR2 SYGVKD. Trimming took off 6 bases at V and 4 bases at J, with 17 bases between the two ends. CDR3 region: CAIRGEGGIADTQYF. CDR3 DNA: TGTGCCATCAGGGGAGAAGGAGGTATTGCAGATACGCAGTATTTT.

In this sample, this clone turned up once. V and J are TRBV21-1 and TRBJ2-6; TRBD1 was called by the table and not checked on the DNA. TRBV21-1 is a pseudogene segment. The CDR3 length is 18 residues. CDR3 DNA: TGTGCCAGCAGCCAAAAGCAGGGGGACGGCGGTGGGGCCAACGTCCTGACTTTC. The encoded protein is CASSQKQGDGGGANVLTF.

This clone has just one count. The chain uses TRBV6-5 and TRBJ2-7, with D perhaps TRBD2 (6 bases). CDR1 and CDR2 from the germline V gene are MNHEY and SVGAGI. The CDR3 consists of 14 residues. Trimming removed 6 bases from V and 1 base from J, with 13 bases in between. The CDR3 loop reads CASRPPGLSYEQYF. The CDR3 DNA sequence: TGTGCCAGCAGACCTCCCGGACTATCCTACGAGCAGTACTTC.

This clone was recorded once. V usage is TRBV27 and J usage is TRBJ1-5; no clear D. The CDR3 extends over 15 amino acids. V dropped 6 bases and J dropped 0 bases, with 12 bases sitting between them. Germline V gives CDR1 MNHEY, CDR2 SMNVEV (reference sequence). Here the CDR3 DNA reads TGTGCCAGCAGCATATCGGGGTATAGCAATCAGCCCCAGCATTTT. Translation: CASSISGYSNQPQHF.

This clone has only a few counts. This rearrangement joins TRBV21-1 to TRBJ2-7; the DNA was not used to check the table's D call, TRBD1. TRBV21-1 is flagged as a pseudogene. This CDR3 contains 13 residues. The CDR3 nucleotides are TGTGCCAGCAGGTCCGGACACCTCTACGAGCAGTACTTC. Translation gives CASRSGHLYEQYF.

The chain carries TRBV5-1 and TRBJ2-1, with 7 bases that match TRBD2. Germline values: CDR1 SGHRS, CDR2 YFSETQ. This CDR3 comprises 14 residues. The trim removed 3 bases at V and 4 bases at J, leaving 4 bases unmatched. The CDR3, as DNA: TGCGCCAGCAGCTCGACGGGGGGATACAATGAGCAGTTCTTC. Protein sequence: CASSSTGGYNEQFF.

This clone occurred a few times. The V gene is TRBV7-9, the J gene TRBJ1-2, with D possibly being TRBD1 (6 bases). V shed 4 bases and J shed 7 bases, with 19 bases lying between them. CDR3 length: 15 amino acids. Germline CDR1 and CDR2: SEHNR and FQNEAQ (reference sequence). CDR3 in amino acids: CASSSQGGGGRGYTF. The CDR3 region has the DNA TGTGCCAGCAGCTCCCAGGGAGGCGGGGGCCGTGGCTACACCTTC.

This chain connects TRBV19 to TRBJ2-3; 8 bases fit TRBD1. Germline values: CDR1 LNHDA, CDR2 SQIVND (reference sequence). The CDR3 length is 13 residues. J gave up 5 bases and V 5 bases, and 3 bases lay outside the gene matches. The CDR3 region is CASSHDRGDTQYF. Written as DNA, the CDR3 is TGTGCCAGTAGTCACGACAGGGGAGATACGCAGTATTTT.

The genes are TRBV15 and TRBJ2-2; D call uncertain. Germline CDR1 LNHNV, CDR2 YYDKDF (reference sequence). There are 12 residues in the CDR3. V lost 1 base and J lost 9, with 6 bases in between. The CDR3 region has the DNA TGTGCCACCAGCAGAGTAGGCCGGGAGCTGTTTTTT. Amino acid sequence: CATSRVGRELFF.